The clone carrying this T cell receptor beta chain was picked up one time. In this CDR3 the conserved last residue, phenylalanine or tryptophan, is missing, so a read error is likely. The sample originates from a study of prognosis after radiotherapy for stage I lung cancer. Study summary: Individuals diagnosed with stage I non-small cell lung cancer underwent enrollment between April 2018 and January 2019.

This CDR3 contains 14 residues. Germline V CDR1 and CDR2: SGHVS, FQNEAQ. Two rounds of multiplex PCR amplified TCR beta CDR3 from genomic DNA. Primers specific to each TRBV and TRBJ gene were used in first-round PCR. Universal primers featured in the second PCR round. TCRdb recomputed calls from the multiplex PCR reads with MiXCR, one row per CDR3 protein. The sample shows more than 20,000 distinct CDR3 sequences, roughly 44% of them seen only once. The receptor was derived from a donor at least 50 years old with non-small cell lung cancer. V usage is TRBV7-8 and J usage is TRBJ2-7; D call uncertain. Sequences were derived from PBMCs, sampled before or after stereotactic body radiation therapy (not recorded which). CDR3 region: CASSLSSVSYEQYL. CDR3 nucleotide sequence: TGTGCAAGCAGCTTATCTTCGGTATCCTACGAGCAGTACTTA.